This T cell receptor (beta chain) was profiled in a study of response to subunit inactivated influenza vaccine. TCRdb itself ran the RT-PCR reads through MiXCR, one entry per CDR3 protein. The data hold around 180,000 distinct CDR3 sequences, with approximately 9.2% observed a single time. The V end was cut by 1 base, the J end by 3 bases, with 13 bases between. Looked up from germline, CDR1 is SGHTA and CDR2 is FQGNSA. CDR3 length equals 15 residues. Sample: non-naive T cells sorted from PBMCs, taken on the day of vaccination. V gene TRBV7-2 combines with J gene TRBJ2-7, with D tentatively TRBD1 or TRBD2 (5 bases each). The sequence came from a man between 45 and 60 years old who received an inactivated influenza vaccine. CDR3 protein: CASSLGGQGRYEQYF. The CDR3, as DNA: TGTGCCAGCAGCTTAGGCGGTCAGGGACGCTACGAGCAGTACTTC.